This T cell receptor (beta chain) stems from a study of vaccination and CD4 T cells after COVID-19. Overall study: Mild disease affected fewer than ten convalescent patients and severe disease one, all SARS-CoV-2 positive by nasal swab PCR. Some control cultures received a CEFX pool, which served as the positive control. Others received an HIV-1 Nef pool or no peptide. Findings and limits, study-wide: It was observed that, in convalescent patients, a median around 85% of reactive clones arose only post-vaccination.

Concerning this clonotype itself: Its antigen remains unidentified.

In germline, CDR1 is MNHNS, CDR2 SASEGT. The CDR3 runs to 18 residues. V shed 4 bases and J 1 base; nucleotides not matched to a gene: 10. As to treatment: approximately nine-day PBMC culture with coronavirus spike peptide pools or control peptides (ViraFEST assay). With peptide pools, ViraFEST first expanded antigen-specific T cells and afterwards sequenced their TCRs. Cultured CD4+ T-cell DNA underwent Oncomine TCR Beta short-read sequencing. One entry per CDR3 protein, called by TCRdb with MiXCR from the PCR reads. The table shows about 16,000 distinct CDR3 sequences, with under 55% occurring only once.

V usage is TRBV6-1 and J usage is TRBJ2-2, with 9 bases matching TRBD1. Sequencing was performed on CD4+ T cells from blood, cultured in vitro, taken before SARS-CoV-2 vaccination. The source is a human donor who had recovered from COVID-19. CDR3 residues: CASSATGGAGWNTGELFF. The CDR3 DNA reads as TGTGCCAGCAGTGCTACAGGGGGCGCGGGGTGGAACACCGGGGAGCTGTTTTTT.